The 14 T cell receptor beta chains in this list originate from one sample, sequenced in a study of T cell responses to AZD1222 COVID-19 vaccine. Only in-frame clones appear in the TCRdb table, and some are missing; sequencing was by immunoSEQ multiplex PCR. The table shows 100,000 to 150,000 clones, with approximately 90% occurring only once. Material: peripheral blood, obtained on day 0 of MenACWY control vaccination. These TCRs come from an adult in good health.

The CDR3 protein is CSASGSGVTDTQYF. CDR3 coding DNA: TGCAGCGCCTCAGGGTCGGGGGTAACAGATACGCAGTATTTT. The V and J genes are TRBV29-1 and TRBJ2-3; possible D gene TRBD2, 6 bases. V lost 7 bases and J lost 3, with 17 bases in between. Germline-derived CDR1 and CDR2 are SQVTM and ANQGSEA. CDR3 length: 14 amino acids.

This clone was detected a few times. The V and J genes are TRBV24-1 and TRBJ1-2; D might be TRBD1 (5 bases). The CDR3 sequence is 16 residues long. Germline V lookup: CDR1 KGHDR, CDR2 SFDVKD. V gave up 3 bases and J gave up 5 bases, with 18 bases separating them. CDR3 nucleotide sequence: TGTGCCACCAGTGATAGATCGACAGATTTCTGGTATGGCTACACCTTC. This sequence encodes CATSDRSTDFWYGYTF.

The J gene is TRBJ1-3, the V gene TRBV7-2, with D possibly being TRBD1 (5 bases). Trimming shortened V by 5 bases and J by 4 bases, and 21 bases separated the two germline ends. Germline CDR1 SGHTA, CDR2 FQGNSA. The CDR3 is 17 amino acids. The CDR3 DNA reads as TGTGCCAGCAGCCCACAGGTCTTACCGAGGGCCGGAAACACCATATATTTT. Its protein is CASSPQVLPRAGNTIYF. The full variable domain, in which reference TRBV7-2 and TRBJ1-3 provide the parts outside the CDR3, is GAGVSQSPSNKVTEKGKDVELRCDPISGHTALYWYRQSLGQGLEFLIYFQGNSAPDKSGLPSDRFSAERTGGSVSTLTIQRTQQEDSAVYLCASSPQVLPRAGNTIYFGEGSWLTVV.

The gene calls are TRBV5-6 and TRBJ1-6; 12 nucleotides match TRBD1. V lost 3 bases to trimming and J lost 9 bases; unmatched junction nucleotides: 7. Germline assignment: CDR1 SGHDT and CDR2 YYEEEE. CDR3 length: 16 amino acids. Here the CDR3 DNA reads TGTGCCAGCAGCTACCGGGACAGGGGGCCGGGTTCACCCCTCCACTTT. Translation gives CASSYRDRGPGSPLHF.

V gene TRBV28 combines with J gene TRBJ1-5; 8 bases fit TRBD1. V lost 4 bases to trimming and J lost 6 bases; unmatched junction nucleotides: 5. Germline CDR1 and CDR2: MDHEN and SYDVKM. The CDR3 length is 14 residues. CDR3 amino acids: CASSSTGESQPQHF. The CDR3 DNA reads TGTGCCAGCAGTTCGACAGGGGAGAGTCAGCCCCAGCATTTT.

This clone was observed a single time. This rearrangement joins TRBV30 to TRBJ2-7, with 7 bases aligning to TRBD1. The CDR3 sequence is 12 residues long. The V segment lost 7 bases and the J segment 5 bases; nucleotides outside the gene matches: 8. The V gene's germline CDR1 is GTSNPN and CDR2 SVGIG (reference sequence). For the CDR3, the DNA is TGTGCCTACACCCGAGGGGGCAACGAGCAGTACTTC. Residues: CAYTRGGNEQYF.

Only one count was recorded for this clone. The rearrangement joins TRBV29-1 to TRBJ1-1, with D unresolved. The length of the CDR3 is 14 residues. Trimming cost V 5 bases and J 0 bases, with 13 bases left between them. Germline loops: CDR1 SQVTM, CDR2 ANQGSEA. The CDR3 sequence: CSVTAATMNTEAFF. The CDR3 coding sequence is TGCAGCGTTACCGCTGCCACGATGAACACTGAAGCTTTCTTT.

J is TRBJ1-1 and V is TRBV5-4; 9 nucleotides align to TRBD1. Germline CDR1 SGHNT, CDR2 YYREEE (reference sequence). The CDR3 consists of 13 residues. Germline trimming cut 4 bases from V and 3 bases from J; bases unmatched to any gene: 1. CDR3 sequence (DNA): TGTGCCAGCAGCCGGACAGGGGACACTGAAGCTTTCTTT. Its translation is CASSRTGDTEAFF.

The chain has TRBV4-2 and TRBJ2-3, with 12 bases that match TRBD2. The CDR3 is made up of 16 amino acids. V lost 0 bases to trimming and J lost 4 bases; unmatched junction nucleotides: 2. Germline loops: CDR1 LGHNA, CDR2 YNFKEQ. CDR3 sequence (DNA): TGTGCCAGCAGCCAAGAACTAGCGGGAGGTCCAGATACGCAGTATTTT. Translated: CASSQELAGGPDTQYF.

The CDR3 sequence is CASSQAITSGSETQYF. The CDR3 bases are TGCGCCAGCAGCCAAGCTATCACTAGCGGGAGTGAGACCCAGTACTTC. The chain carries TRBV4-3 and TRBJ2-5; 11 bases line up with TRBD2. Germline V gene data show CDR1 as LGHNA and CDR2 as YSLEER. Trimming at V came to 1 base and at J to 5 bases, leaving 6 bases not matched to a gene. The CDR3 runs to 16 residues.

This clone showed up just once. The V call is TRBV10-3, the J call TRBJ2-7; D possibly corresponds to TRBD1 (6 bases). The V gene lost 7 bases and the J gene lost 7 bases, with 14 bases spanning the gap. This CDR3 is built from 12 residues. Germline CDR1 reads ENHRY; CDR2 reads SYGVKD. DNA for the CDR3: TGTGCCATCAATGCAGGGGTCGGAGAGCAGTACTTC. It encodes CAINAGVGEQYF.

The chain couples TRBV6-5 to TRBJ1-1; TRBD1 is a possible D gene (5 bases). Trimming took off 10 bases at V and 4 bases at J, with 13 bases between the two ends. The CDR3 runs 12 residues. CDR1 and CDR2 (germline): MNHEY, SVGAGI. CDR3 nucleotide sequence: TGTGCCATCGGGACCATGGTCACTGAAGCTTTCTTT. Its translation is CAIGTMVTEAFF.

The rearrangement uses TRBV5-4 and TRBJ2-1; 15 positions match TRBD2. This CDR3 comprises 16 residues. CDR1 is SGHNT and CDR2 is YYREEE in the germline V gene (reference sequence). Trimming cost V 4 bases and J 4 bases; bases outside gene matches: 3. CDR3 region: CASSLGLAGGYNEQFF. The DNA for the CDR3 is TGTGCCAGCAGCCTGGGACTAGCGGGAGGTTACAATGAGCAGTTCTTC.

V gene TRBV7-9 combines with J gene TRBJ1-4; D not certain. CDR1 is SEHNR, CDR2 FQNEAQ, per germline (reference sequence). Trimming removed 1 base at V and 8 bases at J, with 5 bases between. The CDR3 spans 12 residues. CDR3 nucleotide sequence: TGTGCCAGCAGCTTAGGTGGAGAAAAACTGTTTTTT. Translation: CASSLGGEKLFF. The full variable domain, its missing parts supplied by reference TRBV7-9 and TRBJ1-4, is DTGVSQNPRHKITKRGQNVTFRCDPISEHNRLYWYRQTLGQGPEFLTYFQNEAQLEKSRLLSDRFSAERPKGSFSTLEIQRTEQGDSAMYLCASSLGGEKLFFGSGTQLSVL.